Following are 27 T cell receptor beta chains from one sample sequenced in a study of tumor-infiltrating lymphocytes in primary liver carcinoma. Germline DNA was also extracted, while the blood RNA originated from unsorted whole blood. From roughly 500 ng total RNA, TCR beta cDNA was generated with a primer in the constant region. Employing slightly modified ARM-PCR, three nested multiplex PCR rounds were run, and these gave rise to the TCR beta libraries. With TRBV1-TRBV30 forward primers and a C-beta reverse primer, the first two PCR rounds were run for approximately 9 cycles each. TCRdb reprocessed the multiplex PCR reads with MiXCR, giving one entry per CDR3 protein. The sample shows 300,000 to 350,000 distinct CDR3 sequences, less than 70% of them seen only once. What was sequenced was peripheral blood. The receptors originated from a man aged 40-50 years with primary liver carcinoma and hepatitis B virus infection.

This rearrangement joins TRBV14 to TRBJ2-7; D is undetermined. CDR1 and CDR2 (germline): SGHDN, FVKESK. Trimming removed 3 bases at V and 2 bases at J, with 14 bases between. The CDR3 has 15 residues. CDR3 sequence reads: CASSHESTRTYEQYF. The CDR3 DNA reads TGTGCCAGCAGCCACGAAAGTACGAGAACCTACGAGCAGTACTTC.

Of note for this clonotype: An end of the junction does not agree with germline; a read error may underlie this. This rearrangement joins TRBV11-2 to TRBJ2-1, with 7 bases fitting TRBD1. Per germline, CDR1 SGHAT and CDR2 FQNNGV. This CDR3 is built from 12 residues. The CDR3 DNA reads as TGTGCCAGCGGCTACTCGCCTAGGGGGCAGTTTTTC. It specifies CASGYSPRGQFF.

The chain links TRBV28 to TRBJ1-4, with TRBD1 matching 7 bases. The CDR3 has 14 amino acids. Germline assignment: CDR1 MDHEN and CDR2 SYDVKM. The V and J ends lost 4 bases and 4 bases, in that order; junction bases with no gene match: 3. The CDR3 region is CASSSQGINEKLFF. The CDR3 nucleotides read TGTGCCAGCAGTTCACAGGGGATTAATGAAAAACTGTTTTTT. The entire variable domain, with the rest obtained from reference TRBV28 and TRBJ1-4, is as follows: DVKVTQSSRYLVKRTGEKVFLECVQDMDHENMFWYRQDPGLGLRLIYFSYDVKMKEKGDIPEGYSVSREKKERFSLILESASTNQTSMYLCASSSQGINEKLFFGSGTQLSVL.

This clonotype came up many times. The chain couples TRBV5-5 to TRBJ2-3, with 7 bases matching TRBD2. CDR1 SGHKS and CDR2 YYEKEE come from the germline V gene (reference sequence). V dropped 5 bases and J dropped 0; count of bases not matched to a gene: 3. The CDR3 covers 14 residues. CDR3 nucleotides: TGTGCCAGCAGTCATAGCGGGAGCACAGATACGCAGTATTTT. Translation gives CASSHSGSTDTQYF.

The table lists this clonotype with a few counts. The rearrangement links TRBV10-3 to TRBJ2-7; 8 nucleotides align to TRBD1. The germline gives CDR1 ENHRY, CDR2 SYGVKD. This CDR3 has 17 residues. The V segment lost 5 bases and the J segment 3 bases; nucleotides outside the gene matches: 15. The CDR3 DNA reads TGTGCCATCAGTAAACCCGGGACAGGAGGACCTCACTACGAGCAGTACTTC. Its protein is CAISKPGTGGPHYEQYF.

This clonotype was recorded a few times. The germline gene is not matched at one end of the junction; a read error may be the cause. V gene TRBV4-2 combines with J gene TRBJ2-1; TRBD2 might be the D (5 bases). Germline V gene data show CDR1 as LGHNA and CDR2 as YNFKEQ. This CDR3 region has 12 residues. The CDR3 bases are TGTGCTAGCAGCCAAGAGGGAGACGAGCAGTTCTTC. Residues: CASSQEGDEQFF.

This clonotype was detected ten times or more. V usage is TRBV6-6 and J usage is TRBJ2-7; 8 bases match TRBD1. Germline trimming cut 5 bases from V and 4 bases from J; bases unmatched to any gene: 7. Germline V lookup: CDR1 MNHNY, CDR2 SVGAGI (reference sequence). The CDR3 is 14 residues long. For the CDR3, the DNA is TGTGCCAGCAGTGGAACGACAGGGGCTTACGAGCAGTACTTC. It translates to CASSGTTGAYEQYF.

Comment on this clonotype: A much larger clone lies one base from this, so it may be a read error. This chain uses TRBV7-9 with TRBJ2-5; 9 bases match TRBD1. The CDR3 loop spans 13 amino acids. Germline V gene data show CDR1 as SEHNR and CDR2 as FQNEAQ (reference sequence). V gave up 8 bases and J gave up 4 bases; unmatched junction bases: 5. The CDR3 sequence is CASGPTGGETQYF. Here the CDR3 DNA reads TGTGCCAGCGGACCGACAGGGGGAGAGACCCAGTACTTC.

Points on this clonotype: A much larger clonotype is one base distant, so this may be a read error. The rearrangement joins TRBV5-5 to TRBJ1-5, with a weak D call TRBD1 (5 bases). There are 16 residues in the CDR3. Trimming removed 5 bases from V and 5 bases from J, with 20 bases in between. The germline V gene encodes CDR1 SGHKS and CDR2 YYEKEE (reference sequence). The CDR3 sequence: CASRLWAGQEYQPQHF. The DNA for the CDR3 is TGTGCCAGCAGATTGTGGGCAGGGCAGGAGTATCAGCCCCAGCATTTT.

This clonotype was seen once. Sequence at one end of the junction differs from germline and may be a read error. V and J are TRBV11-2 and TRBJ2-1; maybe TRBD2 (7 bases). The CDR3 contains 13 residues. Germline V gives CDR1 SGHAT, CDR2 FQNNGV. The DNA of the CDR3 is TGTGTCAGCAGCCTGGTACAGGGAGGGCGGCAGTTCTTC. The encoded protein is CVSSLVQGGRQFF.

This clonotype was seen only a few times. The V and J genes are TRBV5-1 and TRBJ2-3, with TRBD1 as a possible D gene (5 bases). Germline V CDR1 and CDR2: SGHRS, YFSETQ. This CDR3 has 15 amino acids. Deletions cut 2 bases from V and 2 bases from J, with 12 bases between. The CDR3 loop is CASSFQDSPTDTQYF. DNA of the CDR3: TGCGCCAGCAGCTTCCAAGACAGCCCCACAGATACGCAGTATTTT. Supplemented by reference TRBV5-1 and TRBJ2-3, the full variable domain reads KAGVTQTPRYLIKTRGQQVTLSCSPISGHRSVSWYQQTPGQGLQFLFEYFSETQRNKGNFPGRFSGRQFSNSRSEMNVSTLELGDSALYLCASSFQDSPTDTQYFGPGTRLTVL.

The chain is built from TRBV6-2 or TRBV6-3 and TRBJ2-3; no definite D call. V dropped 1 base and J dropped 1 base, with 9 bases sitting between them. This CDR3 has 15 residues. Germline V CDR1 and CDR2: MNHEY, SVGEGT. In DNA form, the CDR3 reads TGTGCCAGCAGTTACTTACGCGGACGCACAGATACGCAGTATTTT. Its translation is CASSYLRGRTDTQYF.

As to this clonotype: One junction end disagrees with the germline gene, perhaps due to a read error. Here the CDR3 DNA reads TGTACCATGAGTGGGACCGGGGACGGATCCTACAATGAGCAGTTCTTC. Its protein is CTMSGTGDGSYNEQFF. The chain links TRBV10-3 to TRBJ2-1; D is perhaps TRBD1 or TRBD2 (5 bases each). Germline CDR1 is ENHRY and CDR2 is SYGVKD. The CDR3 contains 16 residues.

At least ten counts were recorded for this clonotype. The chain carries TRBV6-2 or TRBV6-3 and TRBJ2-4; D not certain. Germline CDR1 and CDR2: MNHEY and SVGEGT. CDR3 length: 13 amino acids. V dropped 7 bases and J dropped 10 bases, with 17 bases sitting between them. The CDR3 loop is CASKGQASDIQYF. CDR3 coding DNA: TGTGCCAGCAAGGGTCAGGCGTCGGATATTCAGTACTTC.

The chain uses TRBV10-3 and TRBJ2-3; D may be TRBD2 (5 bases). Trimming removed 2 bases from V and 11 bases from J, with 14 bases in between. Germline V gene sequence: CDR1 ENHRY, CDR2 SYGVKD. The CDR3 extends over 13 amino acids. The CDR3 region has the DNA TGTGCCATCAGTGAGCCGGACTCACCGGTGCAGTATTTT. Translated: CAISEPDSPVQYF.

A note on this clonotype: Likely a read error: the CDR3 ends without its conserved phenylalanine or tryptophan. The genes are TRBV12-3 or TRBV12-4 and TRBJ2-3; D remains ambiguous. The CDR3 loop spans 11 amino acids. The germline V and J ends were trimmed by 5 bases and 3 bases, with 3 bases remaining between them. CDR3: CASSRTDTQYL. As DNA, the CDR3 is TGTGCCAGCAGTAGGACAGATACGCAGTATCTT.

With respect to this clonotype: It is likely a read error, because the conserved phenylalanine at the end of the CDR3 is missing. CDR3: CASGTGTSQNTGELFS. DNA of the CDR3: TGCGCCAGCGGGACCGGGACTAGCCAGAATACCGGGGAGCTGTTTTCT. The V call is TRBV10-1, the J call TRBJ2-2; TRBD2 matches 9 bases. CDR3 size: 16 residues. With 8 bases clipped from V and 5 bases from J, the junction kept 12 bases outside the gene matches. Germline V CDR1 and CDR2: WNHNN, SYGVQD (reference sequence).

The V gene is TRBV21-1, the J gene TRBJ1-6; the DNA was not used to check the table's D call, TRBD1. TRBV21-1 is assigned pseudogene status. CDR3 length equals 19 residues. Here the CDR3 DNA reads TGTGCCAGCAGCACCCCGCGCAGGGCGATAAGCTCCTATAATTCACCCCTCCACTTT. Its translation: CASSTPRRAISSYNSPLHF.

This chain uses TRBV29-1 with TRBJ2-1; D is possibly TRBD1 or TRBD2 (7 bases each). The germline gives CDR1 SQVTM, CDR2 ANQGSEA. The CDR3 is 12 residues long. Trimming cost V 3 bases and J 11 bases, with 14 bases left between them. For the CDR3, the DNA is TGCAGCGTTGAGCAGGGGGGGCATAAGCAGTTCTTC. This encodes CSVEQGGHKQFF.

As regards this clonotype: One end of the junction is discordant with germline, which a read error may explain. The chain has TRBV20-1 and TRBJ2-7, with D hard to call. The CDR3 runs to 13 residues. Per germline, CDR1 DFQATT and CDR2 SNEGSKA (reference sequence). The CDR3 DNA follows: TGCAATGCTAGAGGCCCCTTGGTATACGAGCAGTACTTC. It is translated as CNARGPLVYEQYF.

The chain has TRBV20-1 and TRBJ1-1; possible D gene TRBD1, 6 bases. CDR1 and CDR2 from the germline V gene are DFQATT and SNEGSKA (reference sequence). This CDR3 is 14 amino acids long. Trimming pared 1 base from V and 9 bases from J, leaving 18 bases between. DNA for the CDR3: TGCAGTGCTAGAGTTCAGGGACAAGATGAAAAAGCTTTCTTT. It yields the protein CSARVQGQDEKAFF.

Regarding this clonotype: A junction boundary mismatches the germline segment, possibly from a read error. The V gene is TRBV9, the J gene TRBJ2-1; D gene uncertain. The CDR3 covers 14 residues. The germline gives CDR1 SGDLS, CDR2 YYNGEE. CDR3 region: CASSVGEPYNEQFF. Here the CDR3 DNA reads TGTGCCAGCAGCGTAGGTGAACCCTATAATGAGCAGTTCTTC.

V is TRBV5-6 and J is TRBJ2-7, with TRBD1 matching 7 bases. Germline V gene lookup returns CDR1 SGHDT and CDR2 YYEEEE. Trimming removed 1 base from V and 1 base from J; junction bases left unmatched: 8. The CDR3 runs 16 residues. CDR3 coding DNA: TGTGCCAGCAGCTTGATGGCAGGGGGATTATCCTACGAGCAGTACTTC. Translating gives CASSLMAGGLSYEQYF.

Turning to this clonotype: One base away lies a much larger clone, so this may be a sequencing read error. The chain combines TRBV10-3 with TRBJ1-2, with D perhaps TRBD1 (6 bases). V lost 6 bases and J lost 7, with 15 bases in between. Germline V gene data show CDR1 as ENHRY and CDR2 as SYGVKD. This CDR3 has 13 amino acids. CDR3: CAIRTGLEGGYTF. As DNA, the CDR3 is TGTGCCATCAGAACAGGGTTAGAAGGTGGCTACACCTTC.

A single count supports this clonotype. The junction departs from germline at one end; a sequencing error may be responsible. The chain joins TRBV6-1 to TRBJ2-7, with D perhaps assigned TRBD1 or TRBD2 (5 bases each). Germline-derived CDR1 and CDR2 are MNHNS and SASEGT. This CDR3 region has 14 residues. CDR3 in amino acids: CASSVGEPSYGQYF. The CDR3 DNA is TGTGCCAGCAGTGTGGGGGAGCCCTCCTACGGGCAGTACTTC.

This CDR3 is CASSFRDEQFF. CDR3 DNA: TGTGCCAGCAGCTTCCGGGATGAGCAGTTCTTC. The rearrangement joins TRBV28 to TRBJ2-1; D not certain. The germline V gene has CDR1 MDHEN and CDR2 SYDVKM. With 6 bases removed from V and 8 bases from J, the gap between germline ends came to 8 bases. This CDR3 spans 11 amino acids.

As regards this clonotype: A much larger clone sits a single nucleotide away, making a read error possible. J is TRBJ2-3 and V is TRBV12-3 or TRBV12-4; a weak D match, TRBD2 (6 bases). The CDR3 is 15 residues long. CDR3 nucleotide sequence: TGTGTCAGCAGACTATCCGCTAGCGTAGTAGATACGCAGTATTTT. Its protein product is CVSRLSASVVDTQYF.